Each of the 9 T cell receptor beta chains below was sequenced from the same sample in a study of cytomegalovirus exposure and HLA in healthy donors. Primers: 60 Vbeta forward and 13 Jbeta reverse. Method: immunoSEQ multiplex PCR; TCRdb's copy keeps in-frame clones and lacks some. Of 120,000 to 150,000 clones in the sample, 68% were seen once. Sequencing was carried out using PBMCs. These receptors were taken from a man between 60 and 70 years old in good health and CMV-seronegative.

V usage is TRBV5-1 and J usage is TRBJ1-1, with TRBD1 identical over 7 bases. J lost 5 bases, V lost 0 bases, and 4 bases had no gene match. CDR1 SGHRS and CDR2 YFSETQ come from the germline V gene. The CDR3 is 14 residues long. The CDR3 protein is CASSLEARGTEAFF. The CDR3 region has the DNA TGCGCCAGCAGCTTGGAGGCCAGGGGGACTGAAGCTTTCTTT.

This clone appeared a few times. The rearrangement uses TRBV7-3 and TRBJ2-5; TRBD2 aligns across 13 bases. The germline V gene has CDR1 SGHTA and CDR2 FQGTGA. The trim removed 5 bases at V and 0 bases at J, leaving 3 bases unmatched. The CDR3 has 16 amino acids. For the CDR3, the DNA is TGTGCCAGCAGCCTGGGACTAGCGGGGTACCAAGAGACCCAGTACTTC. Its protein product is CASSLGLAGYQETQYF.

This sequence joins TRBV7-8 and TRBJ2-1; D is undetermined. Trimming removed 6 bases from V and 8 bases from J, with 14 bases in between. This CDR3 is built from 13 residues. Looked up from germline, CDR1 is SGHVS and CDR2 is FQNEAQ. This CDR3 is CASSLEFLDEQFF. DNA for the CDR3: TGTGCCAGCAGTCTAGAGTTTCTGGATGAGCAGTTCTTC.

V and J are TRBV19 and TRBJ2-7; 8 bases fit TRBD2. V shed 5 bases, J shed 1 base, and the junction held 7 bases outside the gene matches. Germline V CDR1 and CDR2: LNHDA, SQIVND (reference sequence). The CDR3 is made up of 15 amino acids. The CDR3 sequence is CASSGPSGRSYEQYF. The CDR3 nucleotides read TGTGCCAGTAGTGGCCCTAGCGGGCGGTCCTACGAGCAGTACTTC.

The CDR3: CASSLRGGDTEAFF. The CDR3 DNA reads as TGTGCCAGCAGTCTCAGGGGTGGTGACACTGAAGCTTTCTTT. This chain joins TRBV6-6 and TRBJ1-1; D might be TRBD1 (6 bases). Deletions cut 5 bases from V and 3 bases from J, with 13 bases between. The germline V gene has CDR1 MNHNY and CDR2 SVGAGI (reference sequence). This CDR3 comprises 14 residues.

The sample holds a few counts of this clone. The rearrangement joins TRBV18 to TRBJ2-1; maybe TRBD2 (6 bases). This CDR3 has 15 amino acids. From germline, CDR1 is KGHSH and CDR2 LQKENI. V dropped 3 bases and J dropped 3 bases, with 12 bases sitting between them. Here the CDR3 DNA reads TGTGCCAGCTCACCTACTAGCAGGGACTACAATGAGCAGTTCTTC. Amino acid sequence: CASSPTSRDYNEQFF.

CDR3 coding DNA: TGCAGCGTTGAACGCAGGCAGCCAGGGACAGGGAGTAGGACAGATACGCAGTATTTT. Translated: CSVERRQPGTGSRTDTQYF. The rearrangement joins TRBV29-1 to TRBJ2-3; TRBD1 matches at 9 bases. V was pared by 2 bases and J by 3 bases, with 18 bases of the junction left unmatched. This CDR3 is 19 amino acids long. Germline V gives CDR1 SQVTM, CDR2 ANQGSEA.

The J gene is TRBJ2-7, the V gene TRBV15; TRBD1 might be the D (5 bases). The CDR3 is 11 residues long. The germline V gene has CDR1 LNHNV and CDR2 YYDKDF (reference sequence). V was trimmed by 4 bases and J by 7 bases, leaving 8 bases between them. In DNA, the CDR3 is TGTGCCACCAGCAACCGACAGGAGCAGTACTTC. Protein product: CATSNRQEQYF.

This rearrangement joins TRBV30 to TRBJ1-5, with D possibly matching TRBD1 (6 bases). The germline CDR1 and CDR2 sequences are GTSNPN and SVGIG (reference sequence). This CDR3 is 13 amino acids long. Trimming removed 3 bases from V and 7 bases from J, with 13 bases in between. The CDR3 nucleotides read TGTGCCTGGAGGGAACAGGGTGACCAGCCCCAGCATTTT. It translates to CAWREQGDQPQHF.